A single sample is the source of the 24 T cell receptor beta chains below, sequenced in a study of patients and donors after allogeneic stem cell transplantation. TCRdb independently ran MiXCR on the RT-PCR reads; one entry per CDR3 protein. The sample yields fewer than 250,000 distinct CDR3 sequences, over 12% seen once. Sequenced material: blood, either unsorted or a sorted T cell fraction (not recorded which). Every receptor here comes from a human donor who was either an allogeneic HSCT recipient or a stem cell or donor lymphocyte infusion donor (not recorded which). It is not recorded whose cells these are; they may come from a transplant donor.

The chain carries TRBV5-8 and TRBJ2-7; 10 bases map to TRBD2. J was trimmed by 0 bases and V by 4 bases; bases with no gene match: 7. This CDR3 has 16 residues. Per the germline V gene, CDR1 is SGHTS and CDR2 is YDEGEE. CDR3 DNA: TGTGCCAGCAGCCCCAAGACTAGCGGGTACTCCTACGAGCAGTACTTC. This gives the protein CASSPKTSGYSYEQYF. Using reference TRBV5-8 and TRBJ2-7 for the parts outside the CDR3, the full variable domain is EAGVTQSPTHLIKTRGQQATLRCSPISGHTSVYWYQQALGLGLQFLLWYDEGEERNRGNFPPRFSGRQFPNYSSELNVNALELEDSALYLCASSPKTSGYSYEQYFGPGTRLTVT.

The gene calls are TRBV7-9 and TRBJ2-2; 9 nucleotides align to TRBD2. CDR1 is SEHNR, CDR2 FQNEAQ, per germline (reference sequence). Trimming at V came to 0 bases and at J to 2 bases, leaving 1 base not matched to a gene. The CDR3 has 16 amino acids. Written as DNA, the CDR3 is TGTGCCAGCAGCTTAGCGCGGGGGGGAAACACCGGGGAGCTGTTTTTT. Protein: CASSLARGGNTGELFF.

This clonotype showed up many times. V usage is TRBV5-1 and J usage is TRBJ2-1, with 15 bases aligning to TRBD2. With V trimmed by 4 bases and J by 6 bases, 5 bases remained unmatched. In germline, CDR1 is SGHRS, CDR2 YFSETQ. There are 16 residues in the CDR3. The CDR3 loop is CASSMEGLAGGNEQFF. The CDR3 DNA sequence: TGCGCCAGCAGCATGGAGGGACTAGCGGGAGGCAATGAGCAGTTCTTC.

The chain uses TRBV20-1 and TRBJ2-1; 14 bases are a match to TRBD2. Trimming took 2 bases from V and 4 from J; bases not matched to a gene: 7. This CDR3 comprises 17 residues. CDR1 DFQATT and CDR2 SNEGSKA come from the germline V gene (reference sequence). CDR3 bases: TGCAGTGCTAGATCCGCGACTAGCGGGGGGGTATACAATGAGCAGTTCTTC. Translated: CSARSATSGGVYNEQFF.

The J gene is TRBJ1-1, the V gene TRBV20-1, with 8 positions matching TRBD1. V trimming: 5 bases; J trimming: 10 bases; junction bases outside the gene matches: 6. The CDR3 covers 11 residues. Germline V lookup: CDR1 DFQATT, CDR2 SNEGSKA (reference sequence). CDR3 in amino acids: CSAHDDRGAFF. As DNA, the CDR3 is TGCAGTGCTCATGACGACAGGGGAGCTTTCTTT.

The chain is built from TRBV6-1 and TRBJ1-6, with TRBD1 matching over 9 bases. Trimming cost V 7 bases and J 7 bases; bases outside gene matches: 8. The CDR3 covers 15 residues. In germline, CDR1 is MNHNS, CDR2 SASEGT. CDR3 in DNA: TGTGCCAGCACCAAACAGGGGGCGAAAAATTCACCCCTCCACTTT. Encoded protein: CASTKQGAKNSPLHF.

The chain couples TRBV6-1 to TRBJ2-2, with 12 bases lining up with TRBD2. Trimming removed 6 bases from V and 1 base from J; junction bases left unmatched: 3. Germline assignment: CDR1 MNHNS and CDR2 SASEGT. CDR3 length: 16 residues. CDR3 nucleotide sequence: TGTGCCAGCAGCTCTAGCGGGGGGGTGAACACCGGGGAGCTGTTTTTT. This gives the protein CASSSSGGVNTGELFF.

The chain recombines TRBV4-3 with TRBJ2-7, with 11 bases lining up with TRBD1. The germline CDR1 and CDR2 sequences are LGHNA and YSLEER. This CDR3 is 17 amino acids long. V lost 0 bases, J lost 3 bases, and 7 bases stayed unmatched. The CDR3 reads CASSQDFSGQGVYEQYF. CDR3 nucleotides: TGCGCCAGCAGCCAAGATTTTTCGGGACAGGGGGTCTACGAGCAGTACTTC.

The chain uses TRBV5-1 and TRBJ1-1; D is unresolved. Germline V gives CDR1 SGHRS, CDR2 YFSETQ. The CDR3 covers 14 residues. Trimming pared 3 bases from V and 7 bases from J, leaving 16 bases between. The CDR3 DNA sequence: TGCGCCAGCAGCTCGGGTACTCCGGGAGGTGAAGCTTTCTTT. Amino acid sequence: CASSSGTPGGEAFF.

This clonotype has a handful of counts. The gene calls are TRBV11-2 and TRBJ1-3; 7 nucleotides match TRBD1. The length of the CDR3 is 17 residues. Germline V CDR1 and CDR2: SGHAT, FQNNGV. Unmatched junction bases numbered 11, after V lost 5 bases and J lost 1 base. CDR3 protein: CASSQTTGFHSGNTIYF. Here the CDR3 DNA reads TGTGCCAGCAGCCAAACGACAGGGTTCCATTCTGGAAACACCATATATTTT.

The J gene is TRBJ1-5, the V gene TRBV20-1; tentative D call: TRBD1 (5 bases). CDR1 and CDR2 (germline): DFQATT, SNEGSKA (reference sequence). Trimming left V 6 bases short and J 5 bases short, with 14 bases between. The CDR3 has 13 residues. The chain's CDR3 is CSANRDDDQPQHF. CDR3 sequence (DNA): TGCAGTGCGAATCGGGACGACGATCAGCCCCAGCATTTT.

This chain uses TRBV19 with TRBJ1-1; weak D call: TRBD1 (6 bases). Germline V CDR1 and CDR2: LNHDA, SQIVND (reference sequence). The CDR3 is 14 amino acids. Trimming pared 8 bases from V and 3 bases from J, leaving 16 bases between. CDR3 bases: TGTGCCAGTGGGCGGCAGGGGACTTACACTGAAGCTTTCTTT. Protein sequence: CASGRQGTYTEAFF.

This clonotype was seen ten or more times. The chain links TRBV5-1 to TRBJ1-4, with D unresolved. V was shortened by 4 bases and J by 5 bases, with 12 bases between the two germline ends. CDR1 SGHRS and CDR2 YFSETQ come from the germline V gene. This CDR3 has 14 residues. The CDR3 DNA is TGCGCCAGCAGCCCGTCCGGCGGGAATGAAAAACTGTTTTTT. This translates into CASSPSGGNEKLFF.

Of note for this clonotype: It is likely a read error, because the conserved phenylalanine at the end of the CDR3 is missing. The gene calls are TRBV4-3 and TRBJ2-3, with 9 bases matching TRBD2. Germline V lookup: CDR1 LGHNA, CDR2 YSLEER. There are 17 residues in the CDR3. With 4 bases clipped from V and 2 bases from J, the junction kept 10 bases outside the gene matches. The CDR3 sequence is CASSPGRAGGITDTQYY. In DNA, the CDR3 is TGCGCCAGCAGCCCCGGGAGGGCGGGGGGGATCACAGATACGCAGTATTAT.

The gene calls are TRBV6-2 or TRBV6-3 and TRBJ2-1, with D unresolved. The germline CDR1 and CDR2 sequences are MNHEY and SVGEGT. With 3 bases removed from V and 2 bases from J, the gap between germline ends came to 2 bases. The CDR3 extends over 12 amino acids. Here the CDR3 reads CASSYPYNEQFF. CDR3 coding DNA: TGTGCCAGCAGTTATCCCTACAATGAGCAGTTCTTC.

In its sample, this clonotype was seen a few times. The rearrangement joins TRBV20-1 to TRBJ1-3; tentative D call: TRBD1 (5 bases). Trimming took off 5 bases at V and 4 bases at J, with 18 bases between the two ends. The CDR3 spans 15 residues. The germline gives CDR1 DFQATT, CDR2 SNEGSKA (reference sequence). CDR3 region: CSARWGGSSGNTIYF. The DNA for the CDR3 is TGCAGTGCTCGGTGGGGGGGTTCTTCCGGAAACACCATATATTTT.

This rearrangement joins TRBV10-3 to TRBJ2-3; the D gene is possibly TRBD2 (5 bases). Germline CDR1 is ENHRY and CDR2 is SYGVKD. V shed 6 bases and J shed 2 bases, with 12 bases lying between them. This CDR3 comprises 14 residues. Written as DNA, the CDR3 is TGTGCCATCAGACAAAGACTAAACACAGATACGCAGTATTTT. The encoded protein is CAIRQRLNTDTQYF.

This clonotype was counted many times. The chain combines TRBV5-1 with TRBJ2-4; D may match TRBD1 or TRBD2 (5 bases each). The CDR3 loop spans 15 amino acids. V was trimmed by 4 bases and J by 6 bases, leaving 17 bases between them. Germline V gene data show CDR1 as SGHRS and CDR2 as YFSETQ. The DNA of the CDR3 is TGCGCCAGCAGCGTGGGACCGGTCGAAGCAAACATTCAGTACTTC. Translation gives CASSVGPVEANIQYF.

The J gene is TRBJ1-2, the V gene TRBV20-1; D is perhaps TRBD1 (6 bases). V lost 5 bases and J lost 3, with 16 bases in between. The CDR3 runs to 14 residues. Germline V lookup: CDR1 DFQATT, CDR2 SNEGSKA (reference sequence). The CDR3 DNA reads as TGCAGTGCTCCGAGGGGGGGCGGTGACTATGGCTACACCTTC. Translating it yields CSAPRGGGDYGYTF.

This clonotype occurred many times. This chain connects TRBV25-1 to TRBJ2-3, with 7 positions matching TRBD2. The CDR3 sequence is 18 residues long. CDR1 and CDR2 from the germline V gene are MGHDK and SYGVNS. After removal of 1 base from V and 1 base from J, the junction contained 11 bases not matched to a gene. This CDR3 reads CASSELVWGGNGTDTQYF. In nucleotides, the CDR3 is TGTGCCAGCAGTGAATTGGTATGGGGGGGGAACGGCACAGATACGCAGTATTTT.

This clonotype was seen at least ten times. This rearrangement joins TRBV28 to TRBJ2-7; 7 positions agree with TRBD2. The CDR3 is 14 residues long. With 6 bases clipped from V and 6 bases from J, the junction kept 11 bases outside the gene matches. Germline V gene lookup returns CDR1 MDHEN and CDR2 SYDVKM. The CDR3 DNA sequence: TGTGCCAGCAGCCCCTATGGGGGGGGAGGCGAGCAGTACTTC. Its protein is CASSPYGGGGEQYF.

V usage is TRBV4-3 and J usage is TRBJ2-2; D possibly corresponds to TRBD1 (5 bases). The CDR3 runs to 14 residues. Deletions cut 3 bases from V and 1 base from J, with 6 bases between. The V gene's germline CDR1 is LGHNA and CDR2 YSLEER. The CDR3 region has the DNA TGCGCCAGCAGCCAGGGGCTGAACACCGGGGAGCTGTTTTTT. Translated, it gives CASSQGLNTGELFF.

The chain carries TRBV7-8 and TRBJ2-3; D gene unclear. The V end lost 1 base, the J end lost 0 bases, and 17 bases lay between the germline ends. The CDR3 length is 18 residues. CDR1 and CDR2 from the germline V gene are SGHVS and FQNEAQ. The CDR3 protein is CASSLGYEWARSTDTQYF. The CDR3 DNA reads TGTGCCAGCAGCTTAGGCTACGAATGGGCACGAAGCACAGATACGCAGTATTTT.

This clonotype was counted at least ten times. CDR3 sequence (DNA): TGTGCCAGCAGCCAGACAGGGGGCACCACATCTGGCGAGCAGTACTTC. Protein sequence: CASSQTGGTTSGEQYF. The chain couples TRBV7-9 to TRBJ2-7, with TRBD1 identical over 10 bases. Germline values: CDR1 SEHNR, CDR2 FQNEAQ (reference sequence). Trimming took 5 bases from V and 6 from J; bases not matched to a gene: 13. The CDR3 loop spans 16 amino acids.